A single sample gave rise to the 24 T cell receptor beta chains below, sequenced in a study of T cell repertoires in aging, cancer and after chemotherapy. Multiplex touch-down PCR with TRB-A/B primers amplified rearranged V-D-J TRB sequences. One entry per CDR3 protein results from TCRdb running MiXCR on the multiplex PCR reads. Of some 700 distinct CDR3 sequences listed, about 90% were seen once; the top ten hold under 8.5%. Amplification of TCR beta used genomic DNA extracted from peripheral blood. What was sequenced was blood. The receptors come from a human donor with a solid tumor.

In DNA form, the CDR3 reads TGTGCCAGCAGTTTCGATAGCGGGGAGAGGGATGAGCAGTTCTTC. Protein product: CASSFDSGERDEQFF. This chain joins TRBV27 and TRBJ2-1, with TRBD2 matching 8 bases. CDR3 length: 15 amino acids. V lost 3 bases and J lost 8; bases outside the gene matches: 9. Germline V CDR1 and CDR2: MNHEY, SMNVEV (reference sequence).

The chain carries TRBV12-3 or TRBV12-4 and TRBJ1-2; 8 nucleotides match TRBD1. There are 14 residues in the CDR3. Trimming took 5 bases from V and 3 from J; bases not matched to a gene: 5. CDR3 nucleotide sequence: TGTGCCAGCAGTCCAGGGGGCGGCGACTATGGCTACACCTTC. It yields the protein CASSPGGGDYGYTF.

The CDR3 coding sequence is TGCAGCGCGACAGAGAGGAACACTGAAGCTTTCTTT. It is translated as CSATERNTEAFF. The genes are TRBV29-1 and TRBJ1-1, with D perhaps matching TRBD1 (5 bases). The V and J ends lost 7 bases and 1 base respectively, with 10 bases between them. The CDR3 sequence is 12 residues long. From germline, CDR1 is SQVTM and CDR2 ANQGSEA.

The count of this clonotype is one. This CDR3 reads CASSSRDRSYEQYF. The DNA of the CDR3 is TGTGCCAGCAGCTCCCGGGACAGGTCCTACGAGCAGTACTTC. The chain combines TRBV7-9 with TRBJ2-7; the match to TRBD1 covers 8 bases. The length of the CDR3 is 14 residues. Germline CDR1 is SEHNR and CDR2 is FQNEAQ (reference sequence). The ends lost 4 bases at V and 1 base at J; junction bases unmatched: 3.

This chain uses TRBV6-5 with TRBJ2-1, with 12 bases aligning to TRBD1. The V and J ends lost 4 bases and 9 bases, in that order; junction bases with no gene match: 7. Looked up from germline, CDR1 is MNHEY and CDR2 is SVGAGI. The CDR3 runs 15 residues. This chain's CDR3 is CASSSTGTGGPEQFF. CDR3 coding DNA: TGTGCCAGCAGTTCTACCGGGACAGGGGGCCCTGAGCAGTTCTTC.

In nucleotides, the CDR3 is TGCAGTGCTCACGACGCTTTAAACTATGGCTACACCTTC. Translating it yields CSAHDALNYGYTF. The chain recombines TRBV20-1 with TRBJ1-2, with unresolved D. Germline values: CDR1 DFQATT, CDR2 SNEGSKA (reference sequence). Trimming left V 5 bases short and J 2 bases short, with 12 bases between. CDR3 length: 13 amino acids.

V gene TRBV10-3 combines with J gene TRBJ2-5; D not resolved. Deletions cut 4 bases from V and 1 base from J, with 4 bases between. CDR1 is ENHRY and CDR2 is SYGVKD in the germline V gene. The CDR3 length is 12 residues. CDR3: CAISVSQETQYF. The CDR3 bases are TGTGCCATCAGTGTCAGCCAAGAGACCCAGTACTTC.

V usage is TRBV5-5 and J usage is TRBJ1-2, with 9 bases lining up with TRBD1. V trimming: 4 bases; J trimming: 2 bases; junction bases outside the gene matches: 9. CDR3 length: 16 amino acids. The V gene's germline CDR1 is SGHKS and CDR2 YYEKEE (reference sequence). The CDR3 is CASSQGTGMTNYGYTF. The CDR3 DNA reads TGTGCCAGCAGCCAGGGGACAGGGATGACGAACTATGGCTACACCTTC.

This chain uses TRBV30 with TRBJ2-7; no clear D gene. Germline-derived CDR1 and CDR2 are GTSNPN and SVGIG (reference sequence). The CDR3 has 12 amino acids. V lost 1 base and J 2 bases, leaving 6 bases between the germline ends. Here the CDR3 DNA reads TGTGCCTGGAGTGGGTCCGCCTACGAGCAGTACTTC. Its protein is CAWSGSAYEQYF.

This clonotype was counted between two and nine times. The CDR3 region has the DNA TGTGCCTTGGCGGGAGGGTCCTACGAGCAGTACTTC. Amino acid sequence: CALAGGSYEQYF. The chain joins TRBV30 to TRBJ2-7, with 9 bases lining up with TRBD2. With 7 bases clipped from V and 1 base from J, the junction kept 2 bases outside the gene matches. The germline CDR1 and CDR2 sequences are GTSNPN and SVGIG (reference sequence). CDR3 length: 12 amino acids.

This rearrangement joins TRBV18 to TRBJ2-7; D might be TRBD1 or TRBD2, each matching 5 bases. In germline, CDR1 is KGHSH, CDR2 LQKENI. Deletions cut 5 bases from V and 2 bases from J, with 13 bases between. There are 14 residues in the CDR3. In DNA, the CDR3 is TGTGCCAGCTCATCAGAGGGACGGACCTACGAGCAGTACTTC. Translated, it gives CASSSEGRTYEQYF.

The chain combines TRBV19 with TRBJ1-1; 7 bases fit TRBD1. The CDR3 loop spans 14 amino acids. Germline CDR1 and CDR2: LNHDA and SQIVND (reference sequence). V lost 5 bases and J lost 1; bases outside the gene matches: 4. CDR3 DNA: TGTGCCAGTAGTGCCAGGGGGGCGAACACTGAAGCTTTCTTT. This sequence encodes CASSARGANTEAFF.

J is TRBJ2-3 and V is TRBV6-1; D not resolved. Trimming took off 5 bases at V and 2 bases at J, with 8 bases between the two ends. This CDR3 region has 13 residues. Germline V lookup: CDR1 MNHNS, CDR2 SASEGT. The CDR3 protein is CASSYGITDTQYF. CDR3 nucleotide sequence: TGTGCCAGCAGTTATGGGATCACAGATACGCAGTATTTT.

This clonotype occurred a few times. The V call is TRBV29-1, the J call TRBJ2-3; 9 positions match TRBD2. This CDR3 is 14 amino acids long. Germline CDR1 SQVTM, CDR2 ANQGSEA. J gave up 6 bases and V 7 bases, and 11 bases lay outside the gene matches. CDR3: CSADSGLASDTQYF. The CDR3 DNA reads TGCAGCGCCGATTCGGGACTAGCATCCGATACGCAGTATTTT.

The chain joins TRBV29-1 to TRBJ2-5; 11 positions agree with TRBD1. J lost 5 bases, V lost 4 bases, and 6 bases had no gene match. The CDR3 is 14 residues long. Germline CDR1 reads SQVTM; CDR2 reads ANQGSEA. Written as DNA, the CDR3 is TGCAGCGTTGGGGGGACAGGGGGTATGGAGACCCAGTACTTC. Protein product: CSVGGTGGMETQYF.

The V call is TRBV6-1, the J call TRBJ1-2; D call uncertain. The CDR3 length is 13 residues. The germline gives CDR1 MNHNS, CDR2 SASEGT. The V gene lost 6 bases and the J gene lost 8 bases, with 16 bases spanning the gap. The CDR3 region is CASRHPSWEGYTF. CDR3 DNA sequence: TGTGCCAGCAGACACCCTAGTTGGGAGGGCTACACCTTC.

The chain links TRBV11-2 to TRBJ2-3, with TRBD2 as a possible D gene (6 bases). CDR3 length equals 13 residues. V was cut by 3 bases and J by 3 bases, with 7 bases left in between. From germline, CDR1 is SGHAT and CDR2 FQNNGV. CDR3 loop: CASSLGLTDTQYF. The CDR3 DNA reads TGTGCCAGCAGCTTGGGACTTACAGATACGCAGTATTTT.

This rearrangement joins TRBV27 to TRBJ1-5, with 8 bases matching TRBD1. V shed 5 bases, J shed 0 bases, and the junction held 6 bases outside the gene matches. The CDR3 is 16 amino acids. CDR1 and CDR2 from the germline V gene are MNHEY and SMNVEV (reference sequence). Here the CDR3 DNA reads TGTGCCAGCAGTCCCAGACAGGGGCTTAGCAATCAGCCCCAGCATTTT. It is translated as CASSPRQGLSNQPQHF.

A few counts support this clonotype. The rearrangement uses TRBV6-5 and TRBJ1-2, with 8 bases that match TRBD1. V lost 4 bases to trimming and J lost 6 bases; unmatched junction nucleotides: 10. The germline V gene has CDR1 MNHEY and CDR2 SVGAGI. CDR3 size: 15 residues. CDR3 sequence: CASSSGQALHNGYTF. CDR3 DNA sequence: TGTGCCAGCAGTTCGGGACAGGCCCTACATAATGGCTACACCTTC.

The chain couples TRBV11-2 to TRBJ2-1, with 8 bases that match TRBD2. Germline CDR1 and CDR2: SGHAT and FQNNGV. V lost 6 bases and J lost 9; bases outside the gene matches: 13. CDR3 size: 15 residues. CDR3 nucleotide sequence: TGTGCCAGCAGTTCCGTAGGTAGCGGGGACCGTGAGCAGTTCTTC. Translation gives CASSSVGSGDREQFF.

Only a few counts were recorded for this clonotype. V gene TRBV30 combines with J gene TRBJ2-5; 7 nucleotides align to TRBD1. Germline CDR1 is GTSNPN and CDR2 is SVGIG (reference sequence). This CDR3 comprises 12 residues. V shed 3 bases and J 4 bases; nucleotides not matched to a gene: 2. For the CDR3, the DNA is TGTGCCTGGAGGTCAGGGGGAGAGACCCAGTACTTC. Translated: CAWRSGGETQYF.

V is TRBV7-2 and J is TRBJ1-6; D is unclear. CDR1 SGHTA and CDR2 FQGNSA come from the germline V gene. The CDR3 length is 15 residues. V lost 5 bases, J lost 4 bases, and 12 bases lay in between. CDR3 protein: CASSTHEGYNSPLHF. DNA of the CDR3: TGTGCCAGCAGCACCCATGAGGGATATAATTCACCCCTCCACTTT.

The chain recombines TRBV6-5 with TRBJ2-7; TRBD1 matches 7 bases. Unmatched junction bases numbered 0, after V lost 4 bases and J lost 3 bases. Germline V gene sequence: CDR1 MNHEY, CDR2 SVGAGI. The CDR3 is 12 amino acids. CDR3 nucleotide sequence: TGTGCCAGCAGTTCAGGGGGCTACGAGCAGTACTTC. Protein sequence: CASSSGGYEQYF.

The chain uses TRBV7-2 and TRBJ2-5, with D perhaps TRBD1 or TRBD2 (5 bases each). The end of the DNA fits TRBJ2-7 better, so the J call may be wrong. The CDR3 consists of 13 residues. Germline V CDR1 and CDR2: SGHTA, FQGNSA. Written as DNA, the CDR3 is TGTGCCAGCAGCCCAGGGACCTCCTACGAGCAGTACTTC. Translation gives CASSPGTSYEQYF.